This passage covers 30 T cell receptor beta chains from one sample sequenced in a study of shared clonotypes between healthy human individuals. The repertoire was sequenced with immunoSEQ multiplex PCR; TCRdb's copy has only in-frame clones and lacks some. This table holds 85,000 to 100,000 clones, under 80% found once. The sequenced sample was memory CD8+ T cells sorted from blood. Subset reported: CD45RO+ cells pooled with CCR7-negative TemRA cells. All receptors derive from a man aged 30 to 39 in good health.

The rearrangement uses TRBV12-5 and TRBJ2-1; 11 positions match TRBD2. The CDR3 is 20 residues long. V was clipped by 0 bases and J by 7 bases; unmatched bases: 17. Germline CDR1 reads LGHNT; CDR2 reads FRNRAP. The CDR3 loop is CASGLVPLGLAGGGWNEQFF. The CDR3 DNA follows: TGTGCTAGTGGTTTGGTACCCCTAGGACTAGCGGGTGGGGGGTGGAATGAGCAGTTCTTC.

The rearrangement uses TRBV7-8 and TRBJ2-7; tentatively, D is TRBD2 (6 bases). Trimming pared 5 bases from V and 2 bases from J, leaving 13 bases between. Germline V lookup: CDR1 SGHVS, CDR2 FQNEAQ. The CDR3 totals 14 residues. This CDR3 reads CASSPRDLAYEQYF. CDR3 in DNA: TGTGCCAGCAGCCCTAGGGACTTAGCCTACGAGCAGTACTTC.

The chain employs TRBV5-1 and TRBJ2-1; 8 bases are a match to TRBD2. The ends lost 8 bases at V and 6 bases at J; junction bases unmatched: 13. CDR1 and CDR2 from the germline V gene are SGHRS and YFSETQ. The CDR3 totals 15 residues. CDR3 amino acids: CASSGIEWEFNEQFF. In nucleotides, the CDR3 is TGCGCCAGTAGCGGGATTGAGTGGGAGTTCAATGAGCAGTTCTTC.

V is TRBV29-1 and J is TRBJ2-3; TRBD1 aligns across 10 bases. V was clipped by 5 bases and J by 4 bases; unmatched bases: 3. The CDR3 covers 13 residues. Germline V lookup: CDR1 SQVTM, CDR2 ANQGSEA. The CDR3: CSVRTGGADTQYF. The CDR3 bases are TGCAGCGTTAGGACAGGGGGAGCAGATACGCAGTATTTT.

The rearrangement uses TRBV15 and TRBJ2-5; 12 bases align to TRBD2. In germline, CDR1 is LNHNV, CDR2 YYDKDF (reference sequence). V shed 4 bases and J 4 bases; nucleotides not matched to a gene: 19. This CDR3 has 20 residues. The CDR3, as DNA: TGTGCCACCAGCACAACCCTTTTTCAGGCTAGCGGGAGGGCGTTAGAGACCCAGTACTTC. This sequence encodes CATSTTLFQASGRALETQYF.

This chain links TRBV27 with TRBJ2-5, with TRBD2 matching 12 bases. Germline values: CDR1 MNHEY, CDR2 SMNVEV (reference sequence). The V and J ends lost 3 bases and 5 bases, in that order; junction bases with no gene match: 16. This CDR3 has 19 amino acids. The DNA for the CDR3 is TGTGCCAGCAGTTTGCGGCTCCCAGGACTAGCGGGGTCGGGGGAGACCCAGTACTTC. Residues: CASSLRLPGLAGSGETQYF.

V gene TRBV28 combines with J gene TRBJ2-5; maybe TRBD2 (6 bases). The germline gives CDR1 MDHEN, CDR2 SYDVKM. V lost 6 bases and J lost 2, with 13 bases in between. The CDR3 length is 14 residues. The DNA of the CDR3 is TGTGCCAGCAGGCCGGGACTCTCACAAGAGACCCAGTACTTC. This translates into CASRPGLSQETQYF.

CDR3 DNA sequence: TGTGCCAGCTCACCATGGAGGGACCTCCGGACAGATACGCAGTATTTT. Translating it yields CASSPWRDLRTDTQYF. The V gene is TRBV18, the J gene TRBJ2-3; weak D call: TRBD2 (6 bases). Per the germline V gene, CDR1 is KGHSH and CDR2 is LQKENI. The germline V and J ends were trimmed by 2 bases and 3 bases, with 15 bases remaining between them. CDR3 length: 16 amino acids.

The gene calls are TRBV25-1 and TRBJ1-5; 9 nucleotides match TRBD1. The CDR3 runs 16 residues. V lost 4 bases and J lost 3; bases outside the gene matches: 7. From germline, CDR1 is MGHDK and CDR2 SYGVNS. CDR3: CASSGRGQGSNQPQHF. The CDR3 region has the DNA TGTGCCAGCAGTGGAAGGGGACAGGGCTCCAATCAGCCCCAGCATTTT.

This clone has a handful of counts. This rearrangement joins TRBV11-2 to TRBJ2-7, with D tentatively TRBD2 (6 bases). The CDR3 is 15 amino acids. Trimming stripped 0 bases from V and 0 bases from J, with 9 bases between. Germline values: CDR1 SGHAT, CDR2 FQNNGV. The CDR3 is CASSLEPGDSYEQYF. The DNA of the CDR3 is TGTGCCAGCAGCTTAGAACCGGGGGACTCCTACGAGCAGTACTTC.

This clone was seen more than once but under ten times. The chain carries TRBV14 and TRBJ2-7; 7 positions agree with TRBD2. Germline V CDR1 and CDR2: SGHDN, FVKESK. J was trimmed by 3 bases and V by 1 base; bases with no gene match: 6. CDR3 length: 15 amino acids. DNA for the CDR3: TGTGCCAGCAGCCAAGTGACGGGACTACTCTACGAGCAGTACTTC. Protein sequence: CASSQVTGLLYEQYF.

The chain links TRBV11-2 to TRBJ2-5; 14 bases are a match to TRBD2. Germline values: CDR1 SGHAT, CDR2 FQNNGV. CDR3 length: 16 residues. J lost 1 base, V lost 5 bases, and 3 bases had no gene match. Here the CDR3 reads CASSGGLAGGQETQYF. CDR3 in DNA: TGTGCCAGCAGCGGAGGACTAGCGGGAGGCCAAGAGACCCAGTACTTC.

The chain carries TRBV6-4 and TRBJ2-7, with D perhaps TRBD2 (5 bases). Germline V gives CDR1 MRHNA, CDR2 SNTAGT. The CDR3 extends over 14 amino acids. Deletions cut 2 bases from V and 6 bases from J, with 14 bases between. The CDR3 protein is CASSDPGLEVEQYF. DNA for the CDR3: TGTGCCAGCAGTGACCCGGGGTTGGAGGTCGAGCAGTACTTC.

The chain employs TRBV9 and TRBJ1-3, with no clear D. Germline CDR1 reads SGDLS; CDR2 reads YYNGEE. This CDR3 is 18 amino acids long. Trimming cost V 3 bases and J 2 bases, with 21 bases left between them. The CDR3 spells CASSASLADGIPGNTIYF. CDR3 nucleotide sequence: TGTGCCAGCAGCGCATCCCTGGCGGATGGGATACCTGGAAACACCATATATTTT.

V gene TRBV28 combines with J gene TRBJ2-3; 9 bases line up with TRBD2. Per the germline V gene, CDR1 is MDHEN and CDR2 is SYDVKM. This CDR3 is built from 17 residues. Losses at the gene ends were 3 bases for V and 6 bases for J; bases not matched to a gene: 13. The CDR3 bases are TGTGCCAGCAGTTTCCCAGAATGGCGGGAGGGATTGGATACGCAGTATTTT. Translated, it gives CASSFPEWREGLDTQYF.

With respect to this clone: This specimen includes other DNA sequences encoding the same CDR3. The CDR3 region is CASSLEAEYEQYF. CDR3 DNA: TGTGCCAGCAGCTTAGAGGCAGAATACGAGCAGTACTTC. This rearrangement joins TRBV7-2 to TRBJ2-7; D is undetermined. This CDR3 is built from 13 residues. V was clipped by 1 base and J by 4 bases, with 8 bases between them. CDR1 SGHTA and CDR2 FQGNSA come from the germline V gene.

The CDR3 sequence is CASNGQLIYNEQFF. CDR3 bases: TGCGCCAGCAACGGACAGTTGATCTACAATGAGCAGTTCTTC. V usage is TRBV10-2 and J usage is TRBJ2-1, with D maybe TRBD1 (6 bases). This CDR3 has 14 amino acids. The germline V gene has CDR1 WSHSY and CDR2 SAAADI. Trimming removed 7 bases at V and 3 bases at J, with 13 bases between.

This sequence joins TRBV5-1 and TRBJ2-1, with 9 bases lining up with TRBD1. Germline CDR1 SGHRS, CDR2 YFSETQ. This CDR3 has 16 residues. Trimming took 4 bases from V and 5 from J; bases not matched to a gene: 10. CDR3 coding DNA: TGCGCCAGCAGCCCCAATATCGGGACAGGGAACAATGAGCAGTTCTTC. Its protein product is CASSPNIGTGNNEQFF. The complete variable domain, with remaining parts taken from reference TRBV5-1 and TRBJ2-1, reads KAGVTQTPRYLIKTRGQQVTLSCSPISGHRSVSWYQQTPGQGLQFLFEYFSETQRNKGNFPGRFSGRQFSNSRSEMNVSTLELGDSALYLCASSPNIGTGNNEQFFGPGTRLTVL.

The chain joins TRBV6-1 to TRBJ2-7, with D perhaps TRBD2 (6 bases). Trimming removed 1 base from V and 3 bases from J, with 13 bases in between. This CDR3 comprises 15 residues. The germline V gene encodes CDR1 MNHNS and CDR2 SASEGT. This CDR3 reads CASSEDGGINYEQYF. Here the CDR3 DNA reads TGTGCCAGCAGTGAAGATGGCGGGATAAACTACGAGCAGTACTTC.

The V and J genes are TRBV19 and TRBJ2-2, with unresolved D. CDR3 length: 14 residues. Trimming cost V 3 bases and J 0 bases, with 5 bases left between them. Germline V gene data show CDR1 as LNHDA and CDR2 as SQIVND (reference sequence). Here the CDR3 reads CASSIYSNTGELFF. The CDR3 nucleotides are TGTGCCAGTAGTATCTATTCGAACACCGGGGAGCTGTTTTTT.

The chain has TRBV5-1 and TRBJ1-5; D unclear. CDR1 is SGHRS, CDR2 YFSETQ, per germline. CDR3 length equals 15 residues. The V end lost 5 bases, the J end lost 0 bases, and 12 bases lay between the germline ends. CDR3 in amino acids: CASRTDVYSNQPQHF. CDR3 bases: TGCGCCAGCAGGACGGATGTTTATAGCAATCAGCCCCAGCATTTT.

This chain joins TRBV9 and TRBJ2-7, with 16 bases matching TRBD2. From germline, CDR1 is SGDLS and CDR2 YYNGEE. This CDR3 is 20 amino acids long. V gave up 1 base and J gave up 3 bases; unmatched junction bases: 13. The DNA for the CDR3 is TGTGCCAGCAGCGTAAGTGGGACTAGCGGGAGGGCCGGAGTCCTCTACGAGCAGTACTTC. The encoded protein is CASSVSGTSGRAGVLYEQYF.

The chain joins TRBV6-5 to TRBJ2-1; D possibly corresponds to TRBD1 (6 bases). The germline V gene encodes CDR1 MNHEY and CDR2 SVGAGI. The CDR3 is made up of 16 amino acids. Trimming pared 0 bases from V and 8 bases from J, leaving 17 bases between. This CDR3 is CASSYSGQGYLDEQFF. CDR3 sequence (DNA): TGTGCCAGCAGTTACTCGGGGCAGGGGTATCTCGATGAGCAGTTCTTC.

The chain links TRBV10-1 to TRBJ2-2; D is unclear. Germline CDR1 reads WNHNN; CDR2 reads SYGVQD (reference sequence). The CDR3 is 13 residues long. The ends were cut back, 3 bases at V and 3 bases at J, with 5 bases in the middle. This CDR3 reads CASSDRYTGELFF. Here the CDR3 DNA reads TGCGCCAGCAGTGACAGATACACCGGGGAGCTGTTTTTT.

This clone has more than one count but fewer than ten. This chain joins TRBV28 and TRBJ2-7; D is possibly TRBD1 (6 bases). The CDR3 is made up of 13 amino acids. In germline, CDR1 is MDHEN, CDR2 SYDVKM. V lost 5 bases and J 4 bases, leaving 12 bases between the germline ends. This CDR3 reads CASSPGTSYEQYF. In DNA form, the CDR3 reads TGTGCCAGCAGTCCCGGGACATCTTACGAGCAGTACTTC.

V is TRBV9 and J is TRBJ1-2; 9 bases map to TRBD1. Looked up from germline, CDR1 is SGDLS and CDR2 is YYNGEE. V gave up 4 bases and J gave up 3 bases; unmatched junction bases: 7. CDR3 length equals 15 residues. The CDR3 sequence: CASSKSRDRDYGYTF. In DNA form, the CDR3 reads TGTGCCAGCAGCAAGAGCCGGGACAGGGACTATGGCTACACCTTC.

The chain employs TRBV7-9 and TRBJ2-1; 8 nucleotides match TRBD1. This CDR3 region has 13 residues. V was pared by 6 bases and J by 8 bases, with 6 bases of the junction left unmatched. The germline V gene has CDR1 SEHNR and CDR2 FQNEAQ (reference sequence). This CDR3 reads CASSSQGVDEQFF. CDR3 DNA sequence: TGTGCCAGCAGTTCACAGGGGGTAGATGAGCAGTTCTTC.

The chain links TRBV28 to TRBJ2-1; 8 nucleotides align to TRBD2. J was trimmed by 7 bases and V by 5 bases; bases with no gene match: 16. The CDR3 consists of 17 residues. CDR1 is MDHEN and CDR2 is SYDVKM in the germline V gene. CDR3 sequence reads: CASSPDLAGLKGNEQFF. In nucleotides, the CDR3 is TGTGCCAGCAGTCCCGATCTAGCGGGCCTAAAAGGGAATGAGCAGTTCTTC.

V usage is TRBV27 and J usage is TRBJ2-7, with D perhaps TRBD1 (6 bases). Germline-derived CDR1 and CDR2 are MNHEY and SMNVEV (reference sequence). With 6 bases removed from V and 0 bases from J, the gap between germline ends came to 15 bases. The CDR3 extends over 15 amino acids. Here the CDR3 DNA reads TGTGCCAGCAGCCCAGAGGACAGACCCTCCTACGAGCAGTACTTC. This gives the protein CASSPEDRPSYEQYF.

This chain connects TRBV27 to TRBJ1-5, with 8 bases identical to TRBD1. This CDR3 spans 13 amino acids. V dropped 5 bases and J dropped 6; count of bases not matched to a gene: 3. From germline, CDR1 is MNHEY and CDR2 SMNVEV (reference sequence). The CDR3 DNA sequence: TGTGCCAGCAGTAGACAGGGGTTTCAGCCCCAGCATTTT. It is translated as CASSRQGFQPQHF.